This TCR beta chain emerged from a study of identical twins. TCRdb reprocessed the 5' RACE reads with MiXCR, giving one entry per CDR3 protein. In the table there are 750,000 to 950,000 distinct CDR3 sequences, 9% to 15% of which are singletons. V lost 4 bases to trimming and J lost 6 bases; unmatched junction nucleotides: 8. Looked up from germline, CDR1 is SGHRS and CDR2 is YFSETQ. The CDR3 sequence is 16 residues long. This clonotype appeared many times. A further study also used this sample, focusing on yellow fever vaccine responses in identical twins.

The receptor was derived from a woman under 30 in good health. The V and J genes are TRBV5-1 and TRBJ2-3; 13 nucleotides line up with TRBD2. Source material: PBMCs. The CDR3 DNA is TGCGCCAGCAGCCGGCTGACTAGCGGGGGGCCTGATACGCAGTATTTT. The encoded protein is CASSRLTSGGPDTQYF.